This T cell receptor beta chain was identified in a study of shared clonotypes between healthy human individuals. Turning to the study itself: Each donor's CD4 naive and CD4 memory cells filled three plates apiece, CD8 naive two, and CD8 memory one.

Study processing details: ImmunoSEQ only sent back junction sequences with no quality scores, so filtering was done differently. The repertoire was sequenced with immunoSEQ multiplex PCR; TCRdb's copy has only in-frame clones and lacks some. V and J calls and clone size come straight from that table; D and trimming were deduced from the DNA. The sample holds around 2.5 million clones, over 85% seen once. Study-wide results and limits: What limited the represented genetic and exposure-history diversity was the small number of donors.

Germline lookup yields CDR1 SGHAT and CDR2 FQNNGV. The germline V and J ends were trimmed by 6 bases and 13 bases, with 13 bases remaining between them. The CDR3 sequence is 11 residues long. The donor cohort consisted entirely of Caucasian adults residing in Nashville, Tennessee. As concerns this clone: As yet, its antigen is unknown.

The chain is built from TRBV11-2 and TRBJ2-1, with D possibly being TRBD2 (6 bases). Sequencing was carried out using naive CD4+ T cells from PBMCs. The subset was: CD45RA+ positively selected. This receptor was taken from a man between 18 and 29 years old in good health. Some clones in this sample may be carry-over from other donors' samples. CDR3 sequence reads: CASSPRDSQFF. CDR3 nucleotide sequence: TGTGCCAGCAGTCCACGGGACTCTCAGTTCTTC. Using reference TRBV11-2 and TRBJ2-1 for the parts outside the CDR3, the full variable domain is EAGVAQSPRYKIIEKRQSVAFWCNPISGHATLYWYQQILGQGPKLLIQFQNNGVVDDSQLPKDRFSAERLKGVDSTLKIQPAKLEDSAVYLCASSPRDSQFFGPGTRLTVL.